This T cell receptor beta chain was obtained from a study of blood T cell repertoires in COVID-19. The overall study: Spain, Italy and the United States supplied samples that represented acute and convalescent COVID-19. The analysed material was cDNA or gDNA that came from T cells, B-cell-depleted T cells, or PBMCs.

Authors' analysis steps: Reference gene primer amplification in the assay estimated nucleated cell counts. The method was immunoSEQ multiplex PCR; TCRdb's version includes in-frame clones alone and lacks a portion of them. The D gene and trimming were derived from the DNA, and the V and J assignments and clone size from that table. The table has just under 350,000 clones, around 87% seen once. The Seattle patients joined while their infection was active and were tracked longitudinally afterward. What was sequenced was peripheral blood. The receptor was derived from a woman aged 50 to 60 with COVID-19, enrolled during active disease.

The DNA of the CDR3 is TGTGCCAGCAGCGCCGAACCGACAGGAAACTATGGCTACACCTTC. Encoded protein: CASSAEPTGNYGYTF. The gene calls are TRBV9 and TRBJ1-2; weak D call: TRBD1 (6 bases). This CDR3 has 15 residues. The germline V and J ends were trimmed by 3 bases and 2 bases, with 14 bases remaining between them. Germline V gives CDR1 SGDLS, CDR2 YYNGEE.